A single sample is the source of the 2 T cell receptor beta chains below, sequenced in a study of T cells in tumors after PD-1 blockade (dated by TCRdb to between 2018 and 2021). Receptors were amplified or captured by the immunoSEQ multiplex PCR assay. In its TCRdb copy, this immuneACCESS table keeps in-frame sequences only and misses some clones. Where compared with another copy, unresolved V genes explain less than half of these, and the others have no known cause. The sample records approximately 46,000 clones, roughly three quarters of which are singletons. Together, the top ten hold over 15% of the sample. In the paper's terms, the time point label means: before anti-PD-1 therapy. The specimen was PBMCs, collected before anti-PD-1 treatment. The receptors shown here come from a human donor with basal cell carcinoma.

The rearrangement uses TRBV14 and TRBJ2-1; 7 bases are shared with TRBD1. The CDR3 covers 16 residues. The germline V gene has CDR1 SGHDN and CDR2 FVKESK. The V gene end was trimmed by 5 bases and the J gene end by 4 bases; junction bases not matched to a gene: 11. The CDR3 protein is CASSSQIRTGYNEQFF. Here the CDR3 DNA reads TGTGCCAGCAGCTCACAAATTCGGACAGGATACAATGAGCAGTTCTTC. Combining the CDR3 with reference TRBV14 and TRBJ2-1 gives the whole variable domain EAGVTQFPSHSVIEKGQTVTLRCDPISGHDNLYWYRRVMGKEIKFLLHFVKESKQDESGMPNNRFLAERTGGTYSTLKVQPAELEDSGVYFCASSSQIRTGYNEQFFGPGTRLTVL.

Comment on this clone: This same CDR3 is encoded by further DNA sequences in the sample. The chain has TRBV3-1 (or the pseudogene TRBV3-2) and TRBJ2-1; TRBD2 is a possible D gene (5 bases). Germline CDR1 reads LGHDT; CDR2 reads YNNKEL (reference sequence). With 4 bases removed from V and 6 bases from J, the gap between germline ends came to 10 bases. The CDR3 length is 13 residues. CDR3 sequence reads: CASSRGSGNEQFF. The CDR3 region has the DNA TGTGCCAGCAGCCGCGGGTCTGGCAATGAGCAGTTCTTC.